This T cell receptor beta chain originates from a study of patients and donors after allogeneic stem cell transplantation. Trimming removed 0 bases at V and 3 bases at J, with 16 bases between. The germline V gene encodes CDR1 SQVTM and CDR2 ANQGSEA. The length of the CDR3 is 16 residues. There are a few counts of this clonotype. Each CDR3 protein gets one entry after TCRdb re-called the RT-PCR reads with MiXCR. The table has approximately 410,000 distinct CDR3 sequences, approximately 16% seen once. The receptor's source is a human donor who was either an allogeneic HSCT recipient or a stem cell or donor lymphocyte infusion donor (not recorded which). It is not recorded whose cells these are; they may come from a transplant donor. The V call is TRBV29-1, the J call TRBJ2-3; tentative D call: TRBD2 (6 bases). What was sequenced was blood, either unsorted or a sorted T cell fraction (not recorded which). The CDR3 protein is CSVEDRRDLGTDTQYF. The CDR3 nucleotides are TGCAGCGTTGAAGATCGGCGGGACTTGGGGACAGATACGCAGTATTTT.